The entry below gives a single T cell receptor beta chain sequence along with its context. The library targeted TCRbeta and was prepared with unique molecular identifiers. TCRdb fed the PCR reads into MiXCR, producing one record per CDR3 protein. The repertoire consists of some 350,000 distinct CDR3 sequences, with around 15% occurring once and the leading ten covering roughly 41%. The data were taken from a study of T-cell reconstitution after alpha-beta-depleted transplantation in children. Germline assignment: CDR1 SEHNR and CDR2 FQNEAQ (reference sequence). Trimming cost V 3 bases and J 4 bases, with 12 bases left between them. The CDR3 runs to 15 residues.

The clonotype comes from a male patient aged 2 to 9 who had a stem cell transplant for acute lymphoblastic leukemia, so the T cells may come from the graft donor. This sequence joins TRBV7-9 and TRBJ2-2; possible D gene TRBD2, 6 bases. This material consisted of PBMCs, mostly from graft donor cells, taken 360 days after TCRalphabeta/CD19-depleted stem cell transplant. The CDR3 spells CASSFSGPATGELFF. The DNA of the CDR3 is TGTGCCAGCAGCTTCAGCGGGCCAGCCACCGGGGAGCTGTTTTTT. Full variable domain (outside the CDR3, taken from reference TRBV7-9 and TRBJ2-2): DTGVSQNPRHKITKRGQNVTFRCDPISEHNRLYWYRQTLGQGPEFLTYFQNEAQLEKSRLLSDRFSAERPKGSFSTLEIQRTEQGDSAMYLCASSFSGPATGELFFGEGSRLTVL.